This T cell receptor (beta chain) originates from a study of blood T cell repertoires in COVID-19. Study summary: Both acute and convalescent COVID-19 samples were obtained from the United States, Italy and Spain. Sources were T cells, B-cell-depleted T cells, or PBMCs; the material itself was cDNA or gDNA.

Produced via immunoSEQ multiplex PCR; TCRdb's table is partial and in-frame only. The sample lists some 120,000 clones; about 90% were seen once. This CDR3 is built from 16 residues. V lost 0 bases and J lost 2; bases outside the gene matches: 5. Germline CDR1 is SGHTS and CDR2 is YDEGEE. The J gene is TRBJ2-3, the V gene TRBV5-8; 8 nucleotides line up with TRBD1. This TCR came from a woman between 45 and 60 years old who had recovered from COVID-19. The sample taken for sequencing was peripheral blood. The CDR3: CASSLGTDRATDTQYF. In DNA, the CDR3 is TGTGCCAGCAGCTTGGGAACGGACAGGGCCACAGATACGCAGTATTTT.